The next 5 T cell receptor beta chains were all read from a single sample in a study of CXCR3-negative and CXCR3-positive naive CD8 T cells. UMI labels and 5' RACE were used to prepare the TRB cDNA libraries. TCRdb reprocessed the 5' RACE reads, with one entry per CDR3 protein and no DNA. The table counts tens of thousands of distinct CDR3 sequences; roughly 1.6% lies in the top ten. The sample taken for sequencing was naive CXCR3- CD8+ T cells from blood. The subset was: CD45RO-CCR7+CD27+CD95- naive CD8+ T cells lacking CXCR3 (TNR3-). Receptor source: a human donor in good health. Some clones in this sample may be carry-over from other donors' samples.

This chain links TRBV7-6 with TRBJ2-1; TCRdb's assignment of TRBD1 cannot be checked, as there is no DNA. Germline CDR1 SGHVS, CDR2 FNYEAQ. The CDR3 is made up of 13 amino acids. This CDR3 reads CASGQQGNNEQFF.

The chain uses TRBV4-1 and TRBJ2-1; as DNA is missing, the TRBD1 call by TCRdb cannot be tested. The germline V gene has CDR1 MGHRA and CDR2 YSYEKL. This CDR3 region has 14 residues. CDR3 sequence reads: CASSQEVQGGEQFF.

The CDR3 loop reads CASSRSQGTEAFF. V usage is TRBV5-1 and J usage is TRBJ1-1; TCRdb lists TRBD1, though no DNA is available to test this call. CDR1 and CDR2 (germline): SGHRS, YFSETQ. The CDR3 is made up of 13 amino acids.

This sequence joins TRBV6-6 and TRBJ2-3; absent DNA, TCRdb's TRBD2 call cannot be checked. The CDR3 covers 14 residues. Per the germline V gene, CDR1 is MNHNY and CDR2 is SVGAGI (reference sequence). The CDR3 sequence is CASRPLARTDTQYF.

The rearrangement joins TRBV28 to TRBJ2-5; lacking DNA, the TRBD1 call made by TCRdb goes unchecked. Germline V lookup: CDR1 MDHEN, CDR2 SYDVKM. This CDR3 contains 14 residues. This CDR3 is CASSWGQAQETQYF.